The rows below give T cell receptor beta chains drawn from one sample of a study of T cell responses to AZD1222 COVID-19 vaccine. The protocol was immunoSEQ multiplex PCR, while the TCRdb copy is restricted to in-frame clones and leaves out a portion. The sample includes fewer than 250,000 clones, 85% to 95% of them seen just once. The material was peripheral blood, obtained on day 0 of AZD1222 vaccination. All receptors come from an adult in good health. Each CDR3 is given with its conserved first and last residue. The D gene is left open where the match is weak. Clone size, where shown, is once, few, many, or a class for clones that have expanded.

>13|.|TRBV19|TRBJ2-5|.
CASRTGYQETQYF
TGTGCCAGTAGAACAGGGTACCAAGAGACCCAGTACTTC
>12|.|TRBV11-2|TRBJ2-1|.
CASSRWTGREFF
TGTGCCAGCAGCCGTTGGACGGGAAGGGAGTTCTTC
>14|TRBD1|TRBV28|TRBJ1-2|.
CASSSDRARYGYTF
TGTGCCAGCAGTTCAGACAGGGCCCGCTATGGCTACACCTTC
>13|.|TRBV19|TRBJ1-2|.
CASTLNGGRGYTF
TGTGCCAGTACCCTGAATGGGGGGCGCGGCTACACCTTC
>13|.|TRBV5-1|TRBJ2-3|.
CASSLPGTDTQYF
TGCGCCAGCAGCCTTCCCGGGACAGATACGCAGTATTTT
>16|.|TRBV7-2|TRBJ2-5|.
CASSKGVGRSQETQYF
TGTGCCAGCAGCAAGGGGGTAGGACGGTCACAAGAGACCCAGTACTTC
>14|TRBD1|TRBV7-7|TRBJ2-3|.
CASSSGTGSDTQYF
TGTGCCAGCAGCTCCGGGACAGGTTCAGATACGCAGTATTTT
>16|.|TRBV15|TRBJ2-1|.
CATSNPGGPSYNEQFF
TGTGCCACCAGCAATCCGGGGGGCCCCTCCTACAATGAGCAGTTCTTC
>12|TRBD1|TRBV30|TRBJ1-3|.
CAWTRGRNTIYF
TGTGCCTGGACCAGGGGGCGAAACACCATATATTTT
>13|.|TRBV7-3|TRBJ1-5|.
CASSPPGGQPQHF
TGTGCCAGCAGCCCCCCGGGCGGTCAGCCCCAGCATTTT
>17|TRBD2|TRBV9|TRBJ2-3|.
CASSVVASGGGTDTQYF
TGTGCCAGCAGCGTAGTGGCTAGCGGGGGGGGAACAGATACGCAGTATTTT
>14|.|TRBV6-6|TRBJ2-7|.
CASSYEVDSYEQYF
TGTGCCAGCAGTTACGAGGTTGACTCCTACGAGCAGTACTTC
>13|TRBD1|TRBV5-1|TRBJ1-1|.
CASRIGTGSEAFF
TGCGCCAGCAGGATCGGGACAGGGAGTGAAGCTTTCTTT
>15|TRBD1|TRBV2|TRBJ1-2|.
CARRGLRGREYGYTF
TGTGCGAGAAGGGGGTTGAGGGGGCGGGAGTATGGCTACACCTTC
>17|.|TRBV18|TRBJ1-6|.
CASSPRDGGVHNSPLHF
TGTGCCAGCTCACCTCGGGACGGGGGGGTTCACAATTCACCCCTCCACTTT
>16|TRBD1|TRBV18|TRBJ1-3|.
CASSPAGTVFGNTIYF
TGTGCCAGCTCACCAGCGGGGACAGTTTTTGGAAACACCATATATTTT
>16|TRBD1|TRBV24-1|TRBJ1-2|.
CATSRGQGGMGYGYTF
TGTGCCACCAGCCGGGGACAGGGGGGTATGGGCTATGGCTACACCTTC
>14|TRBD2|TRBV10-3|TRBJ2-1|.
CATGVRGGLNEQFF
TGTGCCACCGGGGTGCGGGGGGGGTTGAATGAGCAGTTCTTC
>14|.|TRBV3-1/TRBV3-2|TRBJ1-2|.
CASTPLNQQYGYTF
TGTGCCAGCACCCCCTTAAACCAACAGTATGGCTACACCTTC
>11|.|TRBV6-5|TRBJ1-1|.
CASSSNGGAFF
TGTGCCAGCAGTTCCAACGGGGGAGCTTTCTTT
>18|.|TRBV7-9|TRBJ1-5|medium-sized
CASSGSGTLFGAGQPQHF
TGTGCCAGCAGCGGATCGGGGACGCTTTTCGGGGCGGGCCAGCCCCAGCATTTT
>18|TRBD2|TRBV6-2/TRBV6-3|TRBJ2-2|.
CASSYSISWEGLTGELFF
TGTGCCAGCAGTTACTCGATCTCGTGGGAGGGACTCACCGGGGAGCTGTTTTTT
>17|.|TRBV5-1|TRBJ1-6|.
CASSLDRLSSYNSPLHF
TGCGCCAGCAGCTTGGACCGGCTGAGCTCCTATAATTCACCCCTCCACTTT
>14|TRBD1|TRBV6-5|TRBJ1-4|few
CASRRRTGAEKLFF
TGTGCCAGCAGGCGACGGACAGGGGCCGAAAAACTGTTTTTT
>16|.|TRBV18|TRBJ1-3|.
CASSPAGAFSGNTIYF
TGTGCCAGCTCACCCGCAGGGGCCTTCTCTGGAAACACCATATATTTT
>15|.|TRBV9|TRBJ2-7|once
CASSVGGASSYEQYF
TGTGCCAGCAGCGTAGGCGGGGCGAGCTCCTACGAGCAGTACTTC
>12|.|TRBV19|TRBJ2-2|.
CASSMITGELFF
TGTGCCAGTAGTATGATAACCGGGGAGCTGTTTTTT